Listed below are T cell receptor beta chains from one sample, sequenced in a study of CD8 T cells in Susac syndrome. TCRdb called the immunoSEQ multiplex PCR reads again in MiXCR, with one record for every CDR3 protein. The table shows 200,000 to 250,000 distinct CDR3 sequences, with 94% occurring only once. The sequenced sample was CD4+ T cells from PBMCs. The receptor set was obtained from a human donor with Susac syndrome. Each CDR3 is given with its conserved first and last residue. A D gene is named only where the DNA matches it firmly. The size of a clone is reported for some rows only, either as once, few or many, or as a class for expanded clones.

TRBJ2-7 | TRBD1 | . | TRBV6-5 | TGTGCCAGCAGTCCGCCCAACAGGGGCGAGCAGTACTTC | CASSPPNRGEQYF
TRBJ2-7 | TRBD1 | . | TRBV6-5 | TGTGCCAGCAGTTCCCTGGACAGGTACTCCTACGAGCAGTACTTC | CASSSLDRYSYEQYF
TRBJ2-1 | . | . | TRBV27 | TGTGCCAGCAGCGAAAGAAATGAGCAGTTCTTC | CASSERNEQFF
TRBJ2-3 | . | . | TRBV27 | TGTGCCAGCCAAACAGGTTCCACAGATACGCAGTATTTT | CASQTGSTDTQYF
TRBJ1-6 | . | few | TRBV2 | TGTGCCAGCAGTGAACAGGGCCGATCACCCCTCCACTTT | CASSEQGRSPLHF
TRBJ2-7 | . | . | TRBV30 | TGTGCCTGGAGTCCAGGGGCTACCTACGAGCAGTACTTC | CAWSPGATYEQYF
TRBJ2-1 | TRBD2 | . | TRBV29-1 | TGCAGCTACGGGGGGGGGAGCAATGAGCAGTTCTTC | CSYGGGSNEQFF
TRBJ1-6 | . | . | TRBV7-3 | TGTGCCAGCAGCCCCGCGAGAAATTCACCCCTCCACTTT | CASSPARNSPLHF
TRBJ2-5 | TRBD1 | . | TRBV4-3 | TGCGCCAGCAGCCAACTACAGGGGGCATGGGAGACCCAGTACTTC | CASSQLQGAWETQYF
TRBJ2-7 | . | . | TRBV6-5 | TGTGCCAGCAGGACGGCCGAGAGCATCTACGAGCAGTACTTC | CASRTAESIYEQYF
TRBJ2-7 | TRBD1 | few | TRBV6-5 | TGTGCCAGCAGTTACAATGACAGGGGAGGCTACGAGCAGTACTTC | CASSYNDRGGYEQYF
TRBJ2-7 | TRBD1 | . | TRBV20-1 | TGCAGTGCTATTCGGGACAGCGACTCCTACGAGCAGTACTTC | CSAIRDSDSYEQYF
TRBJ1-1 | . | . | TRBV18 | TGTGCCAGCTCACCACCGGACAGAACGAACACTGAAGCTTTCTTT | CASSPPDRTNTEAFF
TRBJ1-2 | . | . | TRBV15 | TGTGCCACCAGCAGAGAGCAGGGCCCTCAGACCTTC | CATSREQGPQTF
TRBJ2-1 | . | . | TRBV25-1 | TGTGCCAGCAGTGAAACAGGGAGGGGTGAGCAGTTCTTC | CASSETGRGEQFF
TRBJ1-6 | . | . | TRBV5-6 | TGTGCCAGCAGCTTGGGAACTCGGAATTCACCCCTCCACTTT | CASSLGTRNSPLHF
TRBJ1-2 | TRBD1 | . | TRBV5-6 | TGTGCCAGCAGCTCCCTCGGACAGGCCCTGGGGAGCTACACCTTC | CASSSLGQALGSYTF
TRBJ2-7 | TRBD1 | . | TRBV20-1 | TGCAGTGCTAGTGCCCCCGGGACAGGGGCCGAGCAGTACTTC | CSASAPGTGAEQYF
TRBJ1-2 | . | . | TRBV20-1 | TGCAGTGCTAGAGAGGGTGGGGGAGATGGCTACACCTTC | CSAREGGGDGYTF
TRBJ1-2 | TRBD1 | . | TRBV30 | TGTGCCTGGGACCGGGACAGGGAGATCAGAGTCTATGGCTACACCTTC | CAWDRDREIRVYGYTF
TRBJ1-4 | . | . | TRBV3-1 | TGTGCCAGCAGCCCAGAACGGAGGAGGGGACGTTCAACTAATGAAAAACTGTTTTTT | CASSPERRRGRSTNEKLFF
TRBJ2-2 | . | . | TRBV30 | TGTGCCTGGGAGGGTTGGAACACCGGGGAGCTGTTTTTT | CAWEGWNTGELFF
TRBJ1-1 | . | . | TRBV25-1 | TGTGCCAGCAGTGAATTAAGGGGGAACACTGAAGCTTTCTTT | CASSELRGNTEAFF
TRBJ1-6 | . | once | TRBV6-1 | TGTGCCAGCAGTGGAACAGGAATGGGTTCACCCCTCCACTTT | CASSGTGMGSPLHF
TRBJ1-1 | . | . | TRBV7-2 | TGTGCCAGCAGCCCGCCCGGACAGTCGGAAGCTTTCTTT | CASSPPGQSEAFF
TRBJ2-3 | . | . | TRBV15 | TGTGCCACCAGCAGGGACCGTACAGATACGCAGTATTTT | CATSRDRTDTQYF
TRBJ2-5 | . | . | TRBV7-8 | TGTGCCAGCAGCTCGGACCGGTACCAAGAGACCCAGTACTTC | CASSSDRYQETQYF
TRBJ1-5 | TRBD1 | . | TRBV4-1 | TGCGCCAGCAGCCAAGGACAGGGAGGAGAGAGAAACCAGCCCCAGCATTTT | CASSQGQGGERNQPQHF
TRBJ2-7 | . | . | TRBV20-1 | TGCAGTGCTACCGACGTTTCCTACGAGCAGTACTTC | CSATDVSYEQYF
TRBJ2-2 | . | . | TRBV6-2/TRBV6-3 | TGTGCCAGCAGTTACTCCAGTGGGGCCGGTACCGGGGAGCTGTTTTTT | CASSYSSGAGTGELFF
TRBJ1-1 | . | . | TRBV14 | TGTGCCAGCAGCCAAGTCGTTGCGAGCACTGAAGCTTTCTTT | CASSQVVASTEAFF
TRBJ2-3 | TRBD1 | . | TRBV5-4 | TGTGCCAGCAGCTTGGGGGGACAGAGCACAGATACGCAGTATTTT | CASSLGGQSTDTQYF
TRBJ1-1 | TRBD1 | . | TRBV20-1 | TGCAGTGCTAGAGACCGGGACAGGGGAAACACTGAAGCTTTCTTT | CSARDRDRGNTEAFF
TRBJ1-1 | . | . | TRBV12-3/TRBV12-4 | TGTGCCAGCAGTTCCAGCCCGGCCCGGAGGACTTTCTTT | CASSSSPARRTFF
TRBJ1-1 | TRBD1 | . | TRBV29-1 | TGCAGCGGTGGGACAGGGTCGAACACTGAAGCTTTCTTT | CSGGTGSNTEAFF
TRBJ1-6 | . | . | TRBV4-2 | TGTGCCAGCCGACCCCAAGGGACCTATAATTCACCCCTCCACTTT | CASRPQGTYNSPLHF
TRBJ1-4 | . | . | TRBV7-2 | TGTGCCAGCAGCTTAGATCGGGGGGCCTATGAAAAACTGTTTTTT | CASSLDRGAYEKLFF
TRBJ1-3 | TRBD1 | . | TRBV5-1 | TGCGCCAGCAGCACTCGGACAGGCTCTGGAAACACCATATATTTT | CASSTRTGSGNTIYF
TRBJ1-4 | . | . | TRBV30 | TGTGCCTGGAGTGGGGGCAGGGGAACTAATGAAAAACTGTTTTTT | CAWSGGRGTNEKLFF
TRBJ2-1 | . | . | TRBV6-5 | TGTGCCAGCAGTTATCTGGATGAGCAGTTCTTC | CASSYLDEQFF
TRBJ1-5 | . | . | TRBV5-1 | TGCGCCAGCAGCTTGGGCTCGGGGGACTCCAATCAGCCCCAGCATTTT | CASSLGSGDSNQPQHF
TRBJ2-7 | . | . | TRBV20-1 | TGCAGTGCCGCGGCGCGAGGCGAGCAGTACTTC | CSAAARGEQYF
TRBJ1-2 | . | . | TRBV7-9 | TGTGCCAGCAGCTTAGCGGCGTCCGGGGGCTACACCTTC | CASSLAASGGYTF
TRBJ1-5 | TRBD1 | . | TRBV20-1 | TGCAGTGCCGGCGCAGGGGGCGACCAGCCCCAGCATTTT | CSAGAGGDQPQHF
TRBJ1-2 | . | . | TRBV7-2 | TGTGCCAGCATCATCTCGACAGACTCTAACTATGGCTACACCTTC | CASIISTDSNYGYTF
TRBJ1-2 | . | . | TRBV19 | TGTGCCAGTAGTACCCGGAAGGCAGGTGGCTACACCTTC | CASSTRKAGGYTF
TRBJ1-6 | TRBD1 | . | TRBV2 | TGTGCCAGCAGCCGGGACAGGTCCCCCTATAATTCACCCCTCCACTTT | CASSRDRSPYNSPLHF
TRBJ1-1 | TRBD1 | . | TRBV9 | TGTGCCAGCAGCTCTCACAGGGGGCCGAACACTGAAGCTTTCTTT | CASSSHRGPNTEAFF
TRBJ1-1 | . | . | TRBV5-6 | TGTGCCAGCAGCTTGGCCTCGGGGCGAGGAGCTTTCTTT | CASSLASGRGAFF
TRBJ2-5 | . | . | TRBV14 | TGTGCCAGCAGCCAAGATTTCCACAGGCAAGAGACCCAGTACTTC | CASSQDFHRQETQYF
TRBJ1-2 | . | . | TRBV19 | TGTGCCAGTAGTATCCAACAGGGAGGTGGCTACACCTTC | CASSIQQGGGYTF
TRBJ2-1 | TRBD2 | . | TRBV20-1 | TGCAGTGCTACGACCTCGAGCGGGGGGGCCGGCTCCTACAATGAGCAGTTCTTC | CSATTSSGGAGSYNEQFF
TRBJ1-6 | . | . | TRBV7-2 | TGTGCCAGCAGCTTAGGACCCGGGGATAATTCACCCCTCCACTTT | CASSLGPGDNSPLHF
TRBJ1-3 | TRBD1 | . | TRBV7-2 | TGTGCCAGCAGCATGGACAGGGGCAACACCATATATTTT | CASSMDRGNTIYF
TRBJ2-5 | . | . | TRBV30 | TGTGCCTGGAGTGATTCAGGTCTCCATACCCAGTACTTC | CAWSDSGLHTQYF
TRBJ1-1 | . | . | TRBV3-1 | TGTGCCAGCAGCCAAGAGTCAGGGAGGGGCACTGAAGCTTTCTTT | CASSQESGRGTEAFF
TRBJ1-2 | TRBD1 | . | TRBV7-3 | TGTGCCAGCAGCTTAGGGGACAGACCTAACTATGGCTACACCTTC | CASSLGDRPNYGYTF